These 12 T cell receptor beta chains were all obtained from the same sample, sequenced in a study of blood T cell repertoires in COVID-19 (dated by TCRdb to 2019 to 2021). The library was obtained by the immunoSEQ multiplex PCR assay. TCRdb mirrors the immuneACCESS table, restricted to in-frame sequences. Some clones are absent from its copies; in checked studies, under half trace to an unresolved V gene, and the reason for the others is unknown. This sample lists 490,000 or so clones; roughly 90% were detected once. The ten most abundant clones make up 1.8% of the sample. The source material was PBMCs or T cells enriched from blood (not recorded which). The receptors originated from a woman between 35 and 50 years old who had recovered from COVID-19.

The V call is TRBV2, the J call TRBJ1-2; 10 bases line up with TRBD1. Unmatched junction bases numbered 9, after V lost 5 bases and J lost 6 bases. The CDR3 length is 15 residues. Germline-derived CDR1 and CDR2 are SNHLY and FYNNEI. The CDR3 loop is CASSYRDRGSNGYTF. The CDR3 DNA sequence: TGTGCCAGCAGTTATAGGGACAGGGGTAGTAATGGCTACACCTTC.

With respect to this clone: Other DNA sequences of this sample code for an identical CDR3. The chain joins TRBV29-1 to TRBJ1-1; D possibly corresponds to TRBD1 (5 bases). In germline, CDR1 is SQVTM, CDR2 ANQGSEA. V was clipped by 4 bases and J by 0 bases, with 15 bases between them. The CDR3 sequence is 15 residues long. CDR3 bases: TGCAGCGTTGGGGCGGGGTGGGGGATGAACACTGAAGCTTTCTTT. Translation gives CSVGAGWGMNTEAFF.

The chain combines TRBV7-8 with TRBJ2-7; possibly TRBD1 for D (5 bases). The germline V and J ends were trimmed by 9 bases and 0 bases, with 15 bases remaining between them. This CDR3 is built from 14 residues. Germline-derived CDR1 and CDR2 are SGHVS and FQNEAQ. The CDR3 bases are TGTGCCAGTATACAGGTTCCCGCCTCCTACGAGCAGTACTTC. Its protein product is CASIQVPASYEQYF.

As to this clone: This specimen includes other DNA sequences encoding the same CDR3. V is TRBV11-3 and J is TRBJ1-1; D call uncertain. Germline V gene data show CDR1 as SGHNT and CDR2 as YENEEA. V gave up 1 base and J gave up 5 bases, with 5 bases separating them. CDR3 length equals 12 residues. The CDR3 loop is CASSLVRTEAFF. The CDR3 bases are TGTGCCAGCAGCTTAGTGCGAACTGAAGCTTTCTTT.

The chain links TRBV15 to TRBJ2-7, with 9 bases lining up with TRBD1. The CDR3 spans 16 residues. The germline V gene has CDR1 LNHNV and CDR2 YYDKDF (reference sequence). Losses at the gene ends were 0 bases for V and 4 bases for J; bases not matched to a gene: 7. The CDR3 DNA reads as TGTGCCACCAGCAGAGAAGCCGGGACAGGGATTTACGAGCAGTACTTC. Amino acids: CATSREAGTGIYEQYF.

The V and J genes are TRBV12-5 and TRBJ2-3; the match to TRBD2 covers 10 bases. The germline V gene encodes CDR1 LGHNT and CDR2 FRNRAP. CDR3 length equals 16 residues. Trimming cost V 6 bases and J 0 bases; bases outside gene matches: 6. The CDR3 bases are TGTGCTAGTGGCCCCGGGACTAGCGCTAGCACAGATACGCAGTATTTT. The encoded protein is CASGPGTSASTDTQYF.

The rearrangement joins TRBV9 to TRBJ1-3; D remains ambiguous. CDR1 is SGDLS and CDR2 is YYNGEE in the germline V gene. The CDR3 sequence is 15 residues long. V was cut by 0 bases and J by 0 bases, with 7 bases left in between. The chain's CDR3 is CASSVGRGSGNTIYF. In DNA form, the CDR3 reads TGTGCCAGCAGCGTAGGCCGGGGCTCTGGAAACACCATATATTTT.

Of note for this clone: Other DNA sequences within the sample encode an identical CDR3. The chain links TRBV30 to TRBJ1-5; unclear D gene. The CDR3 length is 13 residues. V was cut by 0 bases and J by 2 bases, with 5 bases left in between. CDR1 GTSNPN and CDR2 SVGIG come from the germline V gene (reference sequence). CDR3 DNA sequence: TGTGCCTGGAGTGTAAGAGGCAATCAGCCCCAGCATTTT. It codes for CAWSVRGNQPQHF.

This sequence joins TRBV4-2 and TRBJ2-1; 10 bases fit TRBD2. CDR1 LGHNA and CDR2 YNFKEQ come from the germline V gene. V was clipped by 5 bases and J by 7 bases; unmatched bases: 11. The length of the CDR3 is 16 residues. CDR3 DNA: TGTGCCAGCAGCTTCCAGAGCGGGAGGGCCATGAATGAGCAGTTCTTC. This sequence encodes CASSFQSGRAMNEQFF.

CDR3 coding DNA: TGTGCCAGCAGTCGGGGGGCTAGCGCTGAAGCTTTCTTT. It is translated as CASSRGASAEAFF. V is TRBV13 and J is TRBJ1-1; D might be TRBD1 (6 bases). V was trimmed by 6 bases and J by 6 bases, leaving 14 bases between them. Germline-derived CDR1 and CDR2 are PRHDT and FYEKMQ (reference sequence). This CDR3 comprises 13 residues.

The chain employs TRBV9 and TRBJ2-7; TRBD2 matches at 8 bases. CDR3 length: 14 amino acids. CDR1 and CDR2 from the germline V gene are SGDLS and YYNGEE. The V gene end was trimmed by 5 bases and the J gene end by 2 bases; junction bases not matched to a gene: 6. CDR3: CASSAGAGAYEQYF. In DNA form, the CDR3 reads TGTGCCAGCAGTGCCGGAGCGGGAGCCTACGAGCAGTACTTC. The entire variable domain, with the rest obtained from reference TRBV9 and TRBJ2-7, is as follows: DSGVTQTPKHLITATGQRVTLRCSPRSGDLSVYWYQQSLDQGLQFLIQYYNGEERAKGNILERFSAQQFPDLHSELNLSSLELGDSALYFCASSAGAGAYEQYFGPGTRLTVT.

The rearrangement links TRBV9 to TRBJ1-1; 7 bases line up with TRBD1. The CDR3 length is 13 residues. The V gene end was trimmed by 4 bases and the J gene end by 1 base; junction bases not matched to a gene: 1. Germline V CDR1 and CDR2: SGDLS, YYNGEE. This chain's CDR3 is CASSQGGNTEAFF. The CDR3 DNA is TGTGCCAGCAGCCAGGGGGGGAACACTGAAGCTTTCTTT.